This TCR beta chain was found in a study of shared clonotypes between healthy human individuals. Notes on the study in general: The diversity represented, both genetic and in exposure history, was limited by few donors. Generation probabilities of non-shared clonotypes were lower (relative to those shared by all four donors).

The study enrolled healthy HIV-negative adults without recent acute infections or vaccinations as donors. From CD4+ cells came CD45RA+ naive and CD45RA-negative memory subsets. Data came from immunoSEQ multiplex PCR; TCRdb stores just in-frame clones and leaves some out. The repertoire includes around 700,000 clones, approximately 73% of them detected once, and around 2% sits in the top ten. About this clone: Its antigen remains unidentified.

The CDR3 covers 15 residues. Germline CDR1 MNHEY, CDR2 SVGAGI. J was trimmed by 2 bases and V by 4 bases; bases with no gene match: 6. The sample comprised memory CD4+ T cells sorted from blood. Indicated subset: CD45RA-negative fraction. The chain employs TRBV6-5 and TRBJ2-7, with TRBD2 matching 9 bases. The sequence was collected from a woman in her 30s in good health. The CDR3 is CASSSGAGGTYEQYF. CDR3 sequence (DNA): TGTGCCAGCAGTTCTGGAGCGGGAGGAACCTACGAGCAGTACTTC.